This T cell receptor beta chain stems from a study of blood T cell repertoires in COVID-19. Study details: Acute and convalescent COVID-19 samples came from the United States, Italy and Spain.

The CDR3 has 14 amino acids. Germline lookup yields CDR1 MNHEY and CDR2 SMNVEV (reference sequence). Trimming took 10 bases from V and 1 from J, leaving 14 bases between them. Seattle researchers signed up patients amid active infection and tracked them longitudinally. In the original processing: Reference gene primer amplification gave estimated nucleated cell counts. Using immunoSEQ multiplex PCR, the repertoire was profiled, and TCRdb retains in-frame clones only, with some absent. V and J calls and clone size are those listed in that table; D and trimming were worked out from the DNA. The data show roughly 320,000 clones, with 85% to 90% seen just once and 1.5% to 2% held by the top ten.

Specimen: peripheral blood. The sequence derives from a woman aged 25 to 39 with COVID-19, enrolled during active disease. This chain links TRBV27 with TRBJ2-4; a possible D gene is TRBD1 (5 bases). In DNA, the CDR3 is TGTGCCACCGCATCAGGGTTGGCCAAAAACATTCAGTACTTC. This codes for CATASGLAKNIQYF.